This T cell receptor (beta chain) was identified in a study of human CD4 T cells and Enterobacteriaceae. Study results and caveats: Ex vivo reactivity came only from nucleotide matches to CFSE-low cultures. In the top 5%: about 55% of the 19 and about three fifths of the roughly 34 cross-reactive clonotypes.

Memory CD4+ T cells were sorted as all CD4+ cells except CD45RA+CCR7+CD95- naive cells, over 98% pure. CD4+ T cells and monocytes were enriched with CD4 and CD14 microbeads. CD8+, CD14+, CD16+, CD56+, CD19+ and CD25-bright cells were excluded before sorting. This CDR3 has 14 residues. V shed 7 bases and J shed 1 base, with 10 bases lying between them. Per the germline V gene, CDR1 is MNHEY and CDR2 is SVGAGI. Repertoires were generated with immunoSEQ multiplex PCR, while TCRdb's copy carries only in-frame clones and drops some. Among about 25,000 clones listed, approximately 80% were seen once. By proportion, this clone is medium-sized. What it binds is not known.

The clonotype was recovered from a human donor in good health. The sample was memory CD4+ T cells from blood. The rearrangement joins TRBV6-5 to TRBJ2-2; no clear D gene. In DNA, the CDR3 is TGTGCCAGCAAAGTTCGGAGGAACACCGGGGAGCTGTTTTTT. It specifies CASKVRRNTGELFF.